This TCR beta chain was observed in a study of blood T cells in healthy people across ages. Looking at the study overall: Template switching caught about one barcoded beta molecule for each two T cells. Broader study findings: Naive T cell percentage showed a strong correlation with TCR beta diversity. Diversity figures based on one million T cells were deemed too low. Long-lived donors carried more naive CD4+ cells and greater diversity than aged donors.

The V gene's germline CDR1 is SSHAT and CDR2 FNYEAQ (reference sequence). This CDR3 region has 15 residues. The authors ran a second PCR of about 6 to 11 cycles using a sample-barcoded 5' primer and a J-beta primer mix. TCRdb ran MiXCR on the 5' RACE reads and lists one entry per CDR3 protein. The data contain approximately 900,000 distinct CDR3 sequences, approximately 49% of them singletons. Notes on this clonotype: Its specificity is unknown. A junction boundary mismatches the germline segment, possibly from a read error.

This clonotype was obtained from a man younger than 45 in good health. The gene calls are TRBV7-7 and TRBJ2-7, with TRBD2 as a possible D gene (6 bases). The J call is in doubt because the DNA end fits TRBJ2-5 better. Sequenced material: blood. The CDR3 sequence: CASSLVDGRGETQYF. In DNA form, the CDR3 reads TGTGCTAGCAGCTTAGTCGACGGGCGGGGAGAGACCCAGTACTTC.